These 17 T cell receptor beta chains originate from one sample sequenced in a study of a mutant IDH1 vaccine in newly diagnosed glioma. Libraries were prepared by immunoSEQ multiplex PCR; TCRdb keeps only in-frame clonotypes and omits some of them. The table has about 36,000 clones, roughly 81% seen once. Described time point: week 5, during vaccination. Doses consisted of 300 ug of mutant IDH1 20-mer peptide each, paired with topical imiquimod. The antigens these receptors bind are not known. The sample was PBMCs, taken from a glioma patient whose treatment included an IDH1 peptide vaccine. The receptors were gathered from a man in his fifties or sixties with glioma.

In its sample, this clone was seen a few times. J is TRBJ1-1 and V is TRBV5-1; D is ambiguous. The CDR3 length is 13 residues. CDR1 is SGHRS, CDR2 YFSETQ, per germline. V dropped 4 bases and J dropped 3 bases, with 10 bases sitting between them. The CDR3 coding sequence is TGCGCCAGCAGCGTTGAGGGAGACACTGAAGCTTTCTTT. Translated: CASSVEGDTEAFF.

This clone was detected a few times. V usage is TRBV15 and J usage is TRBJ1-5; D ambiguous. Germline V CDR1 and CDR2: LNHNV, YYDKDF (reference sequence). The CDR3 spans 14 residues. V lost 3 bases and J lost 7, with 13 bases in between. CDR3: CATSRDGPGQPQHF. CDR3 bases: TGTGCCACCAGCAGGGACGGTCCGGGGCAGCCCCAGCATTTT.

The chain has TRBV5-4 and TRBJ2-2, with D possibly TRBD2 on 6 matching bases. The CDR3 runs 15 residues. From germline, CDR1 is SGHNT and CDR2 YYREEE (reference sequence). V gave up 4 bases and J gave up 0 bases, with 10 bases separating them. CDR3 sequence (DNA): TGTGCCAGCAGCGCGGGACTGGCGAACACCGGGGAGCTGTTTTTT. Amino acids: CASSAGLANTGELFF.

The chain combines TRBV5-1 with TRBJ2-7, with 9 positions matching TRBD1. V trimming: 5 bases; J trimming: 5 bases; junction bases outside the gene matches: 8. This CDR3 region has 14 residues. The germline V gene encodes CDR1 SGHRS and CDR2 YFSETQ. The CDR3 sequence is CASRPGTGWNEQYF. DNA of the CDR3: TGCGCCAGCAGGCCCGGGACAGGGTGGAACGAGCAGTACTTC.

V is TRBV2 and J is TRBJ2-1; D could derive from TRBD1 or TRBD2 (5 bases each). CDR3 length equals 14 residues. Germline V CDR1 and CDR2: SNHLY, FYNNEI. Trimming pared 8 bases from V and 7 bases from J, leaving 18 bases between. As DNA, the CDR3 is TGTGCCAGCGGCAAGGGGCTAGCTGGGAATGAGCAGTTCTTC. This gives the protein CASGKGLAGNEQFF.

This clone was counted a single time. The CDR3 DNA reads as TGTGCCAGTAGGCGACAGAGCGGTGAAGCTTTCTTT. It encodes CASRRQSGEAFF. The V gene is TRBV19, the J gene TRBJ1-1, with a weak D call TRBD1 (5 bases). This CDR3 contains 12 residues. From germline, CDR1 is LNHDA and CDR2 SQIVND (reference sequence). The ends were cut back, 6 bases at V and 7 bases at J, with 12 bases in the middle.

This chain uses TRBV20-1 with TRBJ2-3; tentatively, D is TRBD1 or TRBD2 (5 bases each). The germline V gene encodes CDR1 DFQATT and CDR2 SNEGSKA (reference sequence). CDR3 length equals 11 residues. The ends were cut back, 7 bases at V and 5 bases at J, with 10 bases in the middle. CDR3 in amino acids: CSGGAGDTQYF. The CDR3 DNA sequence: TGCAGTGGAGGGGCGGGAGATACGCAGTATTTT.

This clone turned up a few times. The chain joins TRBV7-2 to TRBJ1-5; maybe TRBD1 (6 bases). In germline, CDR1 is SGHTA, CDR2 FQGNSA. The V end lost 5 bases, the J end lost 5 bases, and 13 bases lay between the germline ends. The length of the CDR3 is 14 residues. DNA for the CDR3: TGTGCCAGCAGCCTAGGACAGACCGATCAGCCCCAGCATTTT. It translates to CASSLGQTDQPQHF.

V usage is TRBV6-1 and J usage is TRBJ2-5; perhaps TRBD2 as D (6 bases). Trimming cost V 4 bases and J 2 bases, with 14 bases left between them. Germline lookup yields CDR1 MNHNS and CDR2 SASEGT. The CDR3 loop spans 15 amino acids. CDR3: CASSAPGGIQETQYF. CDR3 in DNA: TGTGCCAGCAGTGCCCCCGGGGGAATTCAAGAGACCCAGTACTTC.

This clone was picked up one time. The CDR3 nucleotides are TGTGCCAGCAGCTACGGACAGAGCTCCTACGAGCAGTACTTC. Amino acids: CASSYGQSSYEQYF. V usage is TRBV5-8 and J usage is TRBJ2-7, with a weak D call TRBD1 (6 bases). Trimming shortened V by 3 bases and J by 0 bases, and 10 bases separated the two germline ends. Germline V lookup: CDR1 SGHTS, CDR2 YDEGEE. This CDR3 is 14 amino acids long.

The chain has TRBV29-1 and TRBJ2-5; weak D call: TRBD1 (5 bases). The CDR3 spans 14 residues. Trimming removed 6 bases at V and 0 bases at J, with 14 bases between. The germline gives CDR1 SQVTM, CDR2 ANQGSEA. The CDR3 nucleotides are TGCAGCGTCACGCCTGTGGACAACCAAGAGACCCAGTACTTC. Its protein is CSVTPVDNQETQYF.

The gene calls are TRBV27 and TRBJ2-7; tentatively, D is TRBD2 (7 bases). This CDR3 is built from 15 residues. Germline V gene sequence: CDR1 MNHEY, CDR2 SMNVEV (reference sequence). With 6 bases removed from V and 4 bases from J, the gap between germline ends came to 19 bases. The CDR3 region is CASSSFRGGGYEQYF. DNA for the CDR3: TGTGCCAGCAGCTCATTCAGGGGCGGGGGATACGAGCAGTACTTC.

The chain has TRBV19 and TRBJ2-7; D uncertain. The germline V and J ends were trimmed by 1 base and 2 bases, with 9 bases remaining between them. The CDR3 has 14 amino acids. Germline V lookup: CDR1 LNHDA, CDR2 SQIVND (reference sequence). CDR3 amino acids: CASSIAANTYEQYF. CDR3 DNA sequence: TGTGCCAGTAGTATAGCGGCCAACACCTACGAGCAGTACTTC.

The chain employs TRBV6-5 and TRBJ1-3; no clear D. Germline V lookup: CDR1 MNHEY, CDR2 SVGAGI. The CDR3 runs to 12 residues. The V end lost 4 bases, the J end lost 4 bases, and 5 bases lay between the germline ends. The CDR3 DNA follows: TGTGCCAGCAGTTTCGGCGGAAACACCATATATTTT. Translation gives CASSFGGNTIYF.

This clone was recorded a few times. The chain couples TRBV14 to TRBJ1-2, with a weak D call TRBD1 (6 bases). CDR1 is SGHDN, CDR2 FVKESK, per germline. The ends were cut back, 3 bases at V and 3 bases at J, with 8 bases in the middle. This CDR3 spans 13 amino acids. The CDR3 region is CASSQDRYYGYTF. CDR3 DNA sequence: TGTGCCAGCAGCCAGGACAGATACTATGGCTACACCTTC.

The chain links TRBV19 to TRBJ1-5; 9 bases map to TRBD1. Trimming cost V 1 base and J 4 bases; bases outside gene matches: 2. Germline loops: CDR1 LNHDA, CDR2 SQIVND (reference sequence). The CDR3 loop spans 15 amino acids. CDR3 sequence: CASSIVTGGNQPQHF. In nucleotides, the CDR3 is TGTGCCAGTAGTATAGTGACAGGGGGAAATCAGCCCCAGCATTTT.

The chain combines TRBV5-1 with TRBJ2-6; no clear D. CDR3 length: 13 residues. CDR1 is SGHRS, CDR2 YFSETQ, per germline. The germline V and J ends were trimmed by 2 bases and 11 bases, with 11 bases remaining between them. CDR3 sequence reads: CASSLRPLDVLTF. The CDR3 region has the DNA TGCGCCAGCAGCTTACGACCACTCGACGTCCTGACTTTC.